This is a list of T cell receptor beta chains from one sample in a study of T-cell memory formation after mild COVID-19. TCRdb recomputed calls from the 5' RACE reads with MiXCR, one row per CDR3 protein. Of 300,000 to 350,000 distinct CDR3 sequences listed, just under 20% are singletons. The source material was PBMCs or a T cell subset sorted from them (not recorded which). The source is a man between 18 and 29 years old who had mild COVID-19 (a few samples of this study predate the infection). Cell type and time point are not known. Each CDR3 is given without its conserved first and last residue. Clone size is given for some rows only: seen once, a few or many times, or a class if the clone is expanded.

length | V | size | CDR3
12 | TRBV7-3 | NA | ASSQGHRSTEAF
12 | TRBV7-6 | few | ASSPRAPSETQY
13 | TRBV4-1 | NA | ASSASGGDSYEQY
13 | TRBV5-6 | NA | ASSGGQGVWDTQY
14 | TRBV27 | few | ASSLTPDRVQETQY
14 | TRBV4-3 | NA | ASSQEPDYSTDTQY
13 | TRBV12-3/TRBV12-4 | NA | ASRNRGRMNTEAF
17 | TRBV23-1 | NA | ASSHPGLAGAACWETQY
12 | TRBV2 | NA | ASSASQGTYEQY
12 | TRBV5-1 | NA | ASSLEGPLNGYT
11 | TRBV6-5 | few | ASMSGAYSPLH
11 | TRBV5-1 | NA | ASSAQGHTEAF
13 | TRBV7-9 | NA | ASSPVGGDTDTQY
13 | TRBV4-3 | few | ASSQAEGGNNEQF
13 | TRBV9 | NA | ASSVGGQGNYGYT
10 | TRBV13 | medium-sized | ASSALGNEQF
11 | TRBV12-3/TRBV12-4 | NA | ATDGGDTDTQY
13 | TRBV12-3/TRBV12-4 | few | ASSYSEVWNSPLH
12 | TRBV4-1 | NA | ASSQAPGGQGYT
15 | TRBV15 | NA | ATSRDGSPAYDQPQH
11 | TRBV29-1 | NA | SVVNNLGGEQY
15 | TRBV7-6 | NA | ASSPSLGSSAYNEQF
14 | TRBV10-3 | few | AISSSGTANTGELF
13 | TRBV18 | few | ASSQSPGQGDGYT